This passage covers 5 T cell receptor beta chains from one sample sequenced in a study of cytomegalovirus exposure and HLA in healthy donors. Primers: 60 Vbeta forward and 13 Jbeta reverse. Method: immunoSEQ multiplex PCR; TCRdb's copy keeps in-frame clones and lacks some. The sample table includes some 71,000 clones. The sample was PBMCs. These receptors all come from a woman aged 25 to 39 in good health and CMV-seronegative.

The chain recombines TRBV5-1 with TRBJ1-1; 8 bases map to TRBD1. Germline CDR1 SGHRS, CDR2 YFSETQ. The J segment lost 5 bases and the V segment lost 6 bases, leaving 9 bases of the junction unmatched. The length of the CDR3 is 14 residues. The CDR3 is CASTADRVKTEAFF. The CDR3, as DNA: TGCGCCAGCACCGCGGACAGGGTCAAGACTGAAGCTTTCTTT. Looking up the rest from reference TRBV5-1 and TRBJ1-1 gives the full variable domain: KAGVTQTPRYLIKTRGQQVTLSCSPISGHRSVSWYQQTPGQGLQFLFEYFSETQRNKGNFPGRFSGRQFSNSRSEMNVSTLELGDSALYLCASTADRVKTEAFFGQGTRLTVV.

The J gene is TRBJ2-2, the V gene TRBV4-1, with D hard to call. V gave up 3 bases and J gave up 5 bases, with 13 bases separating them. Germline V gene data show CDR1 as MGHRA and CDR2 as YSYEKL. The CDR3 extends over 15 amino acids. The CDR3 sequence: CASSHNHGVTGELFF. The CDR3 DNA follows: TGCGCCAGCAGCCACAATCACGGAGTTACCGGGGAGCTGTTTTTT.

V and J are TRBV10-3 and TRBJ1-4; D unclear. The CDR3 extends over 14 amino acids. V dropped 3 bases and J dropped 3 bases, with 8 bases sitting between them. CDR1 is ENHRY, CDR2 SYGVKD, per germline. CDR3 protein: CAISDRGSNEKLFF. In DNA, the CDR3 is TGTGCCATCAGTGACCGGGGTTCTAATGAAAAACTGTTTTTT.

V gene TRBV7-2 combines with J gene TRBJ1-5; no definite D call. CDR3 size: 16 residues. CDR1 is SGHTA and CDR2 is FQGNSA in the germline V gene. V lost 5 bases to trimming and J lost 1 base, with 15 bases between them. CDR3 residues: CASSPDTGGSNQPQHF. CDR3 coding DNA: TGTGCCAGCAGCCCTGACACCGGTGGGAGCAATCAGCCCCAGCATTTT.

V is TRBV18 and J is TRBJ1-1; D is perhaps TRBD1 (6 bases). Germline V CDR1 and CDR2: KGHSH, LQKENI. CDR3 length: 14 amino acids. With 3 bases removed from V and 1 base from J, the gap between germline ends came to 9 bases. The DNA for the CDR3 is TGTGCCAGCTCACCGCGGACAGCGAACACTGAAGCTTTCTTT. Protein sequence: CASSPRTANTEAFF.